These T cell receptor beta chains were read from a single sample in a study of blood T cell repertoires in COVID-19. The assay was immunoSEQ multiplex PCR, and TCRdb's table has in-frame clones only and misses some. Of a few hundred thousand clones listed, 89% are singletons. The sample was PBMCs or T cells enriched from blood (not recorded which). These receptor sequences come from a woman aged 45 to 65 who had been exposed to COVID-19. CDR3s include the opening cysteine and the closing phenylalanine or tryptophan. The D gene is left open where the match is weak. Size tells how often a clone was seen (once, few, many) or the class of an expanded clone, and some rows leave it out.

V,size,length,D,J,CDR3,DNA
TRBV28,.,18,TRBD1,TRBJ1-6,CASSTRTGEVFYNSPLHF,TGTGCCAGCAGTACACGGACAGGGGAAGTTTTCTATAATTCACCCCTCCACTTT
TRBV5-1,.,13,.,TRBJ2-7,CASRSGRDNEQYF,TGCGCCAGCCGCTCGGGACGGGACAACGAGCAGTACTTC
TRBV4-2,.,15,TRBD2,TRBJ2-7,CASSLNSGGPYEQYF,TGTGCCAGCAGCCTAAACAGCGGGGGGCCCTACGAGCAGTACTTC
TRBV19,.,15,TRBD1,TRBJ1-6,CASREGQGANSPLHF,TGTGCCAGTAGAGAGGGACAGGGGGCAAATTCACCCCTCCACTTT
TRBV19,.,17,.,TRBJ2-4,CASSIARGGASKNIQYF,TGTGCCAGTAGTATAGCTCGCGGGGGCGCATCCAAAAACATTCAGTACTTC
TRBV24-1,.,15,TRBD1,TRBJ2-1,CATSDPGTGVNEQFF,TGTGCCACCAGTGATCCCGGGACAGGGGTCAATGAGCAGTTCTTC
TRBV5-1,few,15,TRBD1,TRBJ1-6,CASSLMGQTNSPLHF,TGCGCCAGCAGCTTGATGGGACAGACTAATTCACCCCTCCACTTT
TRBV15,.,14,TRBD1,TRBJ2-7,CATSRETGGPEQYF,TGTGCCACCAGCAGGGAGACAGGGGGCCCCGAGCAGTACTTC
TRBV28,.,14,TRBD1,TRBJ1-2,CASSPPTGNYGYTF,TGTGCCAGCAGTCCGCCGACAGGGAACTATGGCTACACCTTC
TRBV7-6,.,16,TRBD1,TRBJ2-7,CASSLKGQGVSYEQYF,TGTGCCAGCAGCTTAAAGGGACAGGGGGTGTCCTACGAGCAGTACTTC
TRBV11-2,once,14,.,TRBJ2-7,CASSLTGHGYEQYF,TGTGCCAGCAGCTTAACCGGACACGGATACGAGCAGTACTTC
TRBV10-2,.,13,.,TRBJ1-5,CASSAGDGQPQHF,TGCGCCAGCAGTGCCGGGGATGGTCAGCCCCAGCATTTT
TRBV6-5,.,15,TRBD1,TRBJ1-5,CASSSQGHSNQPQHF,TGTGCCAGCAGTTCACAGGGGCATAGCAATCAGCCCCAGCATTTT
TRBV6-4,.,12,.,TRBJ1-1,CASRGPLTEAFF,TGTGCCAGCAGGGGGCCGCTAACTGAAGCTTTCTTT
TRBV2,.,11,.,TRBJ1-1,CASARRTEAFF,TGTGCCAGCGCCAGGCGAACTGAAGCTTTCTTT
TRBV27,.,15,TRBD1,TRBJ1-1,CASSSPGQVNTEAFF,TGTGCCAGCAGTTCCCCCGGACAGGTGAACACTGAAGCTTTCTTT
TRBV19,.,14,.,TRBJ1-2,CASSPTGPTYGYTF,TGTGCCAGTAGTCCGACAGGACCCACCTATGGCTACACCTTC
TRBV4-1,.,16,.,TRBJ2-7,CASSQDREISSYEQYF,TGCGCCAGCAGCCAAGATCGCGAGATTAGCTCCTACGAGCAGTACTTC
TRBV5-1,few,12,.,TRBJ2-5,CASRGLQETQYF,TGCGCCAGCAGGGGACTCCAAGAGACCCAGTACTTC
TRBV30,.,14,.,TRBJ1-2,CAWSKRGGNYGYTF,TGTGCCTGGAGTAAGAGGGGGGGGAACTATGGCTACACCTTC
TRBV28,.,15,.,TRBJ2-1,CASSSLAFTYNEQFF,TGTGCCAGCAGTTCTTTAGCGTTTACCTACAATGAGCAGTTCTTC
TRBV9,.,15,.,TRBJ2-3,CASNPWGTSTDTQYF,TGTGCCAGCAATCCCTGGGGGACTAGCACAGATACGCAGTATTTT
TRBV7-9,.,17,TRBD1,TRBJ2-5,CASSLARWTGRQETQYF,TGTGCCAGCAGCTTAGCTAGGTGGACAGGGCGACAAGAGACCCAGTACTTC
TRBV5-1,.,17,TRBD2,TRBJ2-3,CASSLAPGLASTDTQYF,TGCGCCAGCAGCTTGGCCCCGGGACTAGCCAGCACAGATACGCAGTATTTT
TRBV5-6,.,14,TRBD1,TRBJ1-2,CASSWTGGNYGYTF,TGTGCCAGCAGCTGGACAGGGGGCAACTATGGCTACACCTTC
TRBV3-1/TRBV3-2,once,15,.,TRBJ2-5,CASSQALGRQETQYF,TGTGCCAGCAGCCAAGCTTTGGGGAGACAAGAGACCCAGTACTTC
TRBV5-1,.,13,.,TRBJ1-2,CASSLEAVYGYTF,TGCGCCAGCAGCTTGGAGGCGGTCTATGGCTACACCTTC
TRBV2,.,15,TRBD1,TRBJ2-1,CASSLDRDTYNEQFF,TGTGCCAGCAGCCTCGACAGGGACACCTACAATGAGCAGTTCTTC
TRBV13,.,14,TRBD1,TRBJ1-4,CASSLGGGGEKLFF,TGTGCCAGCAGCTTAGGAGGGGGCGGTGAAAAACTGTTTTTT
TRBV30,.,12,.,TRBJ2-3,CAWRSDRNTQYF,TGTGCCTGGAGAAGCGACAGAAATACGCAGTATTTT
TRBV4-2,.,13,.,TRBJ2-5,CASSPRTQETQYF,TGTGCCAGCAGCCCACGCACACAAGAGACCCAGTACTTC
TRBV6-1,.,18,TRBD1,TRBJ1-1,CASSGDRSRPHSNTEAFF,TGTGCCAGCAGTGGGGACAGGTCACGGCCACACTCGAACACTGAAGCTTTCTTT
TRBV19,.,15,TRBD1,TRBJ2-1,CASRPTGNGVNEQFF,TGTGCCAGTCGCCCGACAGGGAATGGGGTCAATGAGCAGTTCTTC
TRBV11-1,once,13,TRBD1,TRBJ1-4,CASSLTGVSKLFF,TGTGCCAGCAGTTTGACAGGGGTATCTAAACTGTTTTTT
TRBV7-2,.,14,.,TRBJ2-3,CASSLDAGTDTQYF,TGTGCCAGCAGCTTAGACGCGGGGACAGATACGCAGTATTTT
TRBV5-1,.,17,TRBD2,TRBJ2-1,CASSPPGGLAGGDEQFF,TGCGCCAGCAGCCCCCCGGGGGGACTAGCGGGGGGGGATGAGCAGTTCTTC
TRBV5-1,.,14,TRBD1,TRBJ2-1,CASSFGQGAQEQFF,TGCGCCAGCAGCTTCGGACAGGGAGCCCAGGAGCAGTTCTTC
TRBV5-6,.,15,.,TRBJ2-2,CASSLGRGEAGELFF,TGTGCCAGCAGCTTGGGGAGGGGAGAAGCCGGGGAGCTGTTTTTT
TRBV4-2,.,14,TRBD1,TRBJ2-2,CASSYRGNTGELFF,TGTGCCAGCAGTTACAGGGGAAACACCGGGGAGCTGTTTTTT
TRBV7-2,.,13,.,TRBJ1-2,CASSLGQNNGYTF,TGTGCCAGCAGCTTAGGTCAGAATAATGGCTACACCTTC
TRBV5-6,.,14,TRBD1,TRBJ1-3,CASSLGQGSNTIYF,TGTGCCAGCAGCTTGGGACAGGGGTCAAACACCATATATTTT
TRBV4-1,.,14,.,TRBJ2-3,CASSPAGSTDTQYF,TGCGCCAGCAGCCCGGCGGGAAGCACAGATACGCAGTATTTT
TRBV19,.,16,.,TRBJ1-5,CASRRAPDYSNQPQHF,TGTGCCAGTAGAAGAGCGCCAGACTATAGCAATCAGCCCCAGCATTTT
TRBV18,.,16,.,TRBJ2-3,CASSPGSGKSTDTQYF,TGTGCCAGCTCACCAGGCAGCGGAAAAAGCACAGATACGCAGTATTTT
TRBV7-2,.,16,.,TRBJ2-4,CASSSRGMGVFGIQYF,TGTGCCAGCAGCTCCCGGGGGATGGGAGTTTTTGGTATTCAGTACTTC
TRBV7-9,.,15,TRBD2,TRBJ2-3,CASSSLAGLTDTQYF,TGTGCCAGCAGCTCACTAGCGGGATTGACAGATACGCAGTATTTT
TRBV4-2,.,12,TRBD2,TRBJ2-3,CASNRGADTQYF,TGTGCCAGCAATCGGGGGGCAGATACGCAGTATTTT
TRBV11-3,.,14,.,TRBJ1-1,CASSLRGIVTEAFF,TGTGCCAGCAGCCTGAGGGGGATCGTCACTGAAGCTTTCTTT
TRBV9,.,15,.,TRBJ2-3,CASSVDPGGGDTQYF,TGTGCCAGCAGCGTAGATCCGGGGGGCGGAGATACGCAGTATTTT